What follows is one T cell receptor (beta chain) and its context. This clonotype was seen ten or more times. Its antigen remains unidentified. No base quality information exists; no much larger clone differs at one position. Data came from an Illumina NovaSeq 6000. cDNA libraries for TCRalpha and TCRbeta were prepared by 5'RACE using constant-segment primers, with sample barcodes and unique molecular identifiers added. RNA was extracted from every sample with Trizol reagent. Amplification of the libraries took two PCR steps, and the second step added a second sample barcode plus Illumina TruSeq adapters. Sequencing of libraries was performed on an Illumina NovaSeq with 2 x 150 bp paired-end reads. The study's processing was this. Reads were demultiplexed and collapsed into UMI-guided consensus sequences with migec v1.2.7. Using mixcr v2.1.11, UMI consensuses were aligned to TRA and TRB V and J templates and then assembled into clonotypes. Clonotypes were classified as expanded or contracted when called significant by both edgeR and NoisET, with noise models trained on biological replicates. For edgeR calls, a false discovery rate-adjusted p below 0.01 and a log2 fold-change threshold of 1 were applied. As an exploratory analysis of dynamics, PCA with hierarchical clustering was applied to max-normalized trajectories of the 1000 most abundant clonotypes. Each responding clone was given a CD4 or CD8 phenotype based on the CD4+ and CD8+ repertoires, which had been sequenced separately. TCRdb reran the public reads through fastp at Q25 and MiXCR, keeping productive beta chains. Under each unique CDR3 protein, matching rows form one entry showing the most common genes and DNA. In this record, the V and J calls reflect TCRdb's handling and not the investigators' own analysis. This sample gives some 300,000 distinct CDR3 sequences in total; under 25% of them show up just once. In total, the top ten clones hold roughly 23% of the sample.

CDR1 and CDR2, looked up from the germline V gene (reference sequence), are SEHNR and FQNEAQ. Inclusive of the bounding cysteine and phenylalanine, the CDR3 is 16 residues long. Only CDR3 DNA remains: 48 bases, in frame from the first base. Trimming takes 6 bases off V and 6 bases off J; junction bases not matched to a gene: 16. Ficoll-Paque density gradient centrifugation was the method used to isolate PBMCs. These data belong to a study of T-cell memory formation after mild COVID-19 (dated by TCRdb to about 2021). As for the study more broadly: TCR sequence clusters from the two donors were found to be largely donor specific. In a couple of donors, T-cell clones that expanded and contracted after mild COVID-19 were tracked by sequencing TCRalpha and TCRbeta repertoires over time. Two young, previously healthy adult volunteers made up the cohort, one male and one female.

Results the study describes overall, beyond this receptor: Contracting CD4+ clones were located mainly in the CM and EM memory subsets, whereas CD8+ clones were found to be enriched in EMRA. Only a couple of mild cases were covered in the study, and larger cohorts including severe cases with pre-infection samples were considered necessary. SARS-CoV-2 specificity was not confirmed for the second-wave clones peaking on day 37. Clones that contracted from day 15 to 85 showed balanced CD4/CD8 phenotypes, whereas a second wave of clones that expanded from day 15 to 37 leaned towards CD4+. Some responding clones were found in pre-infection memory, which suggests that pre-existing cross-reactive memory T cells took part in the SARS-CoV-2 response.

This TCR was recovered from a man younger than 35 who had mild COVID-19 (a few samples of this study predate the infection). The sample titles of this study are shuffled in the database, so cell type and time point are left out; the donor was told from shared clones. Sequenced input: PBMCs or a T cell subset sorted from them (not recorded which). Recombination connected TRBV7-9 to TRBJ2-7; 8 of the junction bases match TRBD1. The DNA reads as follows: TGTGCCAGCAGACAACACCCCCCACAGGGGGGTGGCGAGCAGTACTTC. Its amino acids are CASRQHPPQGGGEQYF.